A single sample is the source of the 9 T cell receptor beta chains below, sequenced in a study of T cells after yellow fever vaccination. Each CDR3 protein gets one entry after TCRdb re-called the 5' RACE reads with MiXCR. The sample lists under 200,000 distinct CDR3 sequences, approximately 6.7% seen once, with roughly 2.5% in the top ten. The specimen comprised CD4+ T cells sorted from PBMCs, sampled less than 6 days after the first yellow fever vaccination. The receptor set was obtained from a man younger than 30 who received the YFV17D yellow fever vaccine.

This clonotype was observed at least ten times. The gene calls are TRBV11-1 and TRBJ2-5, with D tentatively TRBD1 (6 bases). Germline assignment: CDR1 SGHAT and CDR2 FQDESV (reference sequence). This CDR3 comprises 15 residues. V lost 0 bases and J lost 5, with 13 bases in between. The CDR3 DNA reads as TGTGCCAGCAGCTTAGCACAGGGAATAGTGGAGACCCAGTACTTC. Residues: CASSLAQGIVETQYF.

This chain links TRBV18 with TRBJ2-7; D possibly corresponds to TRBD1 (6 bases). Germline-derived CDR1 and CDR2 are KGHSH and LQKENI. The CDR3 is 13 residues long. Trimming took off 6 bases at V and 2 bases at J, with 11 bases between the two ends. The CDR3 spells CASSPRGTYEQYF. In DNA form, the CDR3 reads TGTGCCAGCTCCCCCAGGGGAACCTACGAGCAGTACTTC.

In its sample, this clonotype was seen many times. V gene TRBV6-5 combines with J gene TRBJ2-2; D is possibly TRBD2 (5 bases). Germline CDR1 and CDR2: MNHEY and SVGAGI. With 0 bases removed from V and 3 bases from J, the gap between germline ends came to 11 bases. The CDR3 loop spans 16 amino acids. The CDR3 region is CASSYSPRGDTGELFF. The CDR3 nucleotides read TGTGCCAGCAGTTACTCCCCCCGGGGTGACACCGGGGAGCTGTTTTTT.

Turning to this clonotype: Since a much larger clone is just one base distant, this may be a read error. V gene TRBV4-1 combines with J gene TRBJ2-2; D is undetermined. CDR1 and CDR2 (germline): MGHRA, YSYEKL. Trimming shortened V by 1 base and J by 6 bases, and 9 bases separated the two germline ends. The CDR3 contains 14 residues. The CDR3 nucleotides read TGCGCCAGCAGCCAAGGGCAGGTGGCCGGGGAGCTGTTTTTT. Protein product: CASSQGQVAGELFF.

This rearrangement joins TRBV28 to TRBJ2-7; D tentatively reads TRBD1 or TRBD2 (5 bases each). In germline, CDR1 is MDHEN, CDR2 SYDVKM. This CDR3 is built from 13 residues. The germline V and J ends were trimmed by 9 bases and 6 bases, with 18 bases remaining between them. The CDR3 DNA follows: TGTGCCAGTCCAGTGGGACGCTTGGGCGAGCAGTACGTC. Protein product: CASPVGRLGEQYV.

The rearrangement links TRBV7-8 to TRBJ2-2, with D possibly TRBD2 on 6 matching bases. Germline V gene lookup returns CDR1 SGHVS and CDR2 FQNEAQ. Trimming stripped 1 base from V and 2 bases from J, with 11 bases between. The CDR3 spans 16 residues. CDR3 sequence reads: CASSLVRDGNTGELFF. CDR3 sequence (DNA): TGTGCCAGCAGCTTAGTGCGGGACGGAAACACCGGGGAGCTGTTTTTT.

At least ten counts were recorded for this clonotype. The chain joins TRBV7-2 to TRBJ1-3; D might be TRBD1 (5 bases). Trimming removed 1 base from V and 3 bases from J, with 13 bases in between. Germline loops: CDR1 SGHTA, CDR2 FQGNSA. This CDR3 is 16 amino acids long. CDR3 protein: CASSLVAREYGNTIYF. CDR3 DNA sequence: TGTGCCAGCAGCTTAGTGGCCAGGGAATATGGAAACACCATATATTTT. Complete variable domain (other parts from reference TRBV7-2 and TRBJ1-3): GAGVSQSPSNKVTEKGKDVELRCDPISGHTALYWYRQSLGQGLEFLIYFQGNSAPDKSGLPSDRFSAERTGGSVSTLTIQRTQQEDSAVYLCASSLVAREYGNTIYFGEGSWLTVV.

This clonotype was seen repeatedly, ten times or more. The J gene is TRBJ2-2, the V gene TRBV7-2; D uncertain. This CDR3 region has 13 residues. The V end was cut by 5 bases, the J end by 3 bases, with 7 bases between. Looked up from germline, CDR1 is SGHTA and CDR2 is FQGNSA. CDR3 bases: TGTGCCAGCAGCCCCCAGGACACCGGGGAGCTGTTTTTT. This codes for CASSPQDTGELFF.

This clonotype occurred a few times. J is TRBJ1-3 and V is TRBV6-5, with D perhaps matching TRBD1 (5 bases). This CDR3 spans 15 amino acids. Trimming took 3 bases from V and 3 from J, leaving 12 bases between them. The germline V gene has CDR1 MNHEY and CDR2 SVGAGI. The CDR3 DNA follows: TGTGCCAGCAGTTATAATAGACAGCTTGGAAACACCATATATTTT. Its translation is CASSYNRQLGNTIYF.